The rows below give T cell receptor beta chains drawn from one sample of a study of blood T cell repertoires in COVID-19. Data came from immunoSEQ multiplex PCR; TCRdb stores just in-frame clones and leaves some out. The sample includes nearly 200,000 clones, 70% to 90% seen only once; the top ten take 6.5% to 9%. Sequencing was carried out using PBMCs or T cells enriched from blood (not recorded which). The receptors come from a woman aged 18-30 years who had recovered from COVID-19. Both conserved end residues are part of each CDR3. A D gene is named only where the DNA matches it firmly. Clone size appears in some rows only: once, few, many, or a class for an expanded clone.

>-|TRBV4-1|TRBD1|TRBJ2-7
TGCGCCAGCAGCCCGGGACAGGGTGTCTACGAGCAGTACTTC
CASSPGQGVYEQYF
>once|TRBV29-1|-|TRBJ1-1
TGCAGCGTCCAACCGATTGAGATGGTGGCTTTCTTT
CSVQPIEMVAFF
>many|TRBV5-6|-|TRBJ1-5
TGTGCCAGCAGCTTGGTGGGTGGGGAGCAGCCCCAGCATTTT
CASSLVGGEQPQHF
>-|TRBV28|-|TRBJ1-5
TGTGCCAGCAGGCCCGGACAGACTAATCAGCCCCAGCATTTT
CASRPGQTNQPQHF
>-|TRBV5-1|TRBD1|TRBJ2-7
TGCGCCAGCAGCTTAAGGGAGGGGACAGGGGGCCTACCTGCCTACGAGCAGTACTTC
CASSLREGTGGLPAYEQYF
>few|TRBV6-5|TRBD1|TRBJ1-1
TGTGCCAGCAGTTACGACCGGGACAGGGGGCCGACTGAAGCTTTCTTT
CASSYDRDRGPTEAFF
>once|TRBV9|TRBD2|TRBJ2-1
TGTGCCAGCAGCGGCGGGGGGGACGGCAATGAGCAGTTCTTC
CASSGGGDGNEQFF
>-|TRBV11-2|-|TRBJ2-7
TGTGCCAGCAGCTTAGCGGTTTCCTACGAGCAGTACTTC
CASSLAVSYEQYF
>-|TRBV28|TRBD2|TRBJ2-1
TGTGCCAGCAGTCCACCGGGACTAGCCCATGAGCAGTTCTTC
CASSPPGLAHEQFF
>-|TRBV29-1|TRBD1|TRBJ2-3
TGCAGCGTGATGTACGGGACAGGGTGGACAGATACGCAGTATTTT
CSVMYGTGWTDTQYF
>-|TRBV13|-|TRBJ2-2
TGTGCCAGCAGCCCCTTCGACAGTTCCGGGGAGCTGTTTTTT
CASSPFDSSGELFF
>-|TRBV28|-|TRBJ1-5
TGTGCCAGCAGTTTTTCAGGGGAGGGGCAGCCCCAGCATTTT
CASSFSGEGQPQHF
>-|TRBV6-6|TRBD1|TRBJ2-2
TGTGCCAGCAGTCCTTTAAGGGGGCGCATTGATGGCACCGGGGAGCTGTTTTTT
CASSPLRGRIDGTGELFF
>-|TRBV5-1|TRBD1|TRBJ1-2
TGCGCCAGCAGGTTACAGGGGACTAACTATGGCTACACCTTC
CASRLQGTNYGYTF
>once|TRBV19|TRBD2|TRBJ2-1
TGTGCCAGTTCGCGGGGGGCGGTTATTGAGCAGTTCTTC
CASSRGAVIEQFF
>-|TRBV9|-|TRBJ1-2
TGTGCCAGCAGCGCTCATACAGGAAACTATGGCTACACCTTC
CASSAHTGNYGYTF
>-|TRBV19|TRBD1|TRBJ2-7
TGTGCCAGTAGTTCGGACAGGGGCCCCTACGAGCAGTACTTC
CASSSDRGPYEQYF
>-|TRBV4-1|-|TRBJ1-2
TGCGCCAGCAGCCAAGATTTTAACAGGGACTATGGCTACACCTTC
CASSQDFNRDYGYTF
>-|TRBV5-4|-|TRBJ2-5
TGTGCCAGCAGCTCCCCGACAAGACAAGAGACCCAGTACTTC
CASSSPTRQETQYF
>-|TRBV3-1/TRBV3-2|TRBD1|TRBJ1-2
TGTGCCAGCAGCCGAGTAACACAGGGGGCGCAGAGGTATGGCTACACCTTC
CASSRVTQGAQRYGYTF
>once|TRBV30|-|TRBJ1-1
TGTGCCTGGAGCGGCCGGGGAGGGGTCCTGAACACTGAAGCTTTCTTT
CAWSGRGGVLNTEAFF
>-|TRBV7-9|-|TRBJ1-4
TGTGCCAGCAGCTCCCCCTCCAGGGGTGAAAAACTGTTTTTT
CASSSPSRGEKLFF
>-|TRBV29-1|-|TRBJ1-1
TGCAGCGCGCGGGAACAGTGGAACACTGAAGCTTTCTTT
CSAREQWNTEAFF
>-|TRBV28|-|TRBJ1-5
TGTGCCAGCAGTTTAAACAGGGAAATTCAGCCCCAGCATTTT
CASSLNREIQPQHF
>-|TRBV5-1|-|TRBJ1-2
TGCGCCAGCAGCTTGGAGGCGGGAGGCGGCTACACCTTC
CASSLEAGGGYTF
>-|TRBV4-1|TRBD2|TRBJ2-2
TGCGCCAGCAGCCCGGGGGGGAGGGTTCGCACCGGGGAGCTGTTTTTT
CASSPGGRVRTGELFF
>-|TRBV28|TRBD1|TRBJ1-1
TGTGCCAGCAGTCCGGGGGACAGGGCGAACACTGAAGCTTTCTTT
CASSPGDRANTEAFF
>-|TRBV7-9|-|TRBJ2-5
TGTGCCAGCAGCTCCATGAGGGAGACCCAGTACTTC
CASSSMRETQYF
>few|TRBV19|TRBD1|TRBJ1-5
TGTGCCAGTAGTCCGGATAGGACAGGGAATAGCAATCAGCCCCAGCATTTT
CASSPDRTGNSNQPQHF
>-|TRBV5-1|-|TRBJ1-1
TGCGCCAGCAGCCCTCTCCAGGGCAGTAACACTGAAGCTTTCTTT
CASSPLQGSNTEAFF
>-|TRBV24-1|-|TRBJ2-3
TGTGCCACCAGTGATACAGTTAGCACAGATACGCAGTATTTT
CATSDTVSTDTQYF
>-|TRBV6-6|TRBD2|TRBJ2-3
TGTGCCAGCAGCGTGGGCGGGGGGGCCGATACGCAGTATTTT
CASSVGGGADTQYF
>-|TRBV3-1/TRBV3-2|-|TRBJ2-3
TGTGCCAGCAGCCGTAAAGGGGTGGATACGCAGTATTTT
CASSRKGVDTQYF
>-|TRBV7-9|-|TRBJ1-2
TGTGCCAGCCACGACTTAGACAGGAACGATGGCTACACCTTC
CASHDLDRNDGYTF
>-|TRBV4-1|-|TRBJ1-6
TGCGCCAGCAGGGGAGGGGCAGGTCCTAATTCACCCCTCCACTTT
CASRGGAGPNSPLHF
>-|TRBV27|-|TRBJ2-7
TGTGCCAGCAGTATAAAACGTACTGCGTACGAGCAGTACTTC
CASSIKRTAYEQYF
>-|TRBV2|-|TRBJ1-1
TGTGCCAGCAGGGCCGGGGGGCTGGGCACTGAAGCTTTCTTT
CASRAGGLGTEAFF
>once|TRBV3-1/TRBV3-2|-|TRBJ1-5
TGTGCCAGCAGCCTATCCAGGGCATCGCATAATCAGCCCCAGCATTTT
CASSLSRASHNQPQHF
>-|TRBV9|-|TRBJ1-1
TGTGCCAGCAGCGTAGCCAGGGAGCGGGAGGAGGGAGCTTTCTTT
CASSVAREREEGAFF
>-|TRBV30|TRBD1|TRBJ1-1
TGTGCCTGGAGCCCACAGGGGTATGAAGCTTTCTTT
CAWSPQGYEAFF
>-|TRBV21-1|-|TRBJ2-6
TGTGCCAGCAGTTCAGCCCAGGGGACAGTTGGGGCCAACGTCCTGACTTTC
CASSSAQGTVGANVLTF
>-|TRBV11-2|TRBD2|TRBJ2-2
TGTGCCAGCAGCCTCTCGACTAGCGGGGGGCCCACCGGGGAGCTGTTTTTT
CASSLSTSGGPTGELFF
>-|TRBV24-1|TRBD1|TRBJ2-7
TGTGCCACCAGTGATTTGGGACAGGGCGACGAGCAGTACTTC
CATSDLGQGDEQYF
>-|TRBV7-9|-|TRBJ2-3
TGTGCCAGCAGCTCCTATGGAGATACGCAGTATTTT
CASSSYGDTQYF
>-|TRBV5-1|TRBD1|TRBJ1-6
TGCGCCAGCAGCTTGCAGGACAGGGTGAATTCACCCCTCCACTTT
CASSLQDRVNSPLHF
>-|TRBV5-4|-|TRBJ1-5
TGTGCCAGCAGCTTGGACCCGGGGTTGGGACAGCCCCAGCATTTT
CASSLDPGLGQPQHF
>-|TRBV5-1|TRBD1|TRBJ1-1
TGCGCCAGCAGCCCGGGGACAGGGGGCGAAACTGAAGCTTTCTTT
CASSPGTGGETEAFF
>-|TRBV30|-|TRBJ1-2
TGTGCCTGGAGTAAACAGGGATATGGCTACACCTTC
CAWSKQGYGYTF
>-|TRBV28|-|TRBJ2-7
TGTGCCAGCAGTTTGGAGGGCTTAACCTACGAGCAGTACTTC
CASSLEGLTYEQYF
>few|TRBV7-3|TRBD2|TRBJ2-3
TGTGCCAGCAGCTTAGGTCGGGGGGGCTCGACAGATACGCAGTATTTT
CASSLGRGGSTDTQYF
>-|TRBV27|TRBD1|TRBJ1-6
TGTGCCAGCAGTTTTAATCCTGGACAGGGTGTGGGACCCCTCCACTTT
CASSFNPGQGVGPLHF
>-|TRBV27|-|TRBJ1-4
TGTGCCAGCAGTTCAGGGGTCTCTAATGAAAAACTGTTTTTT
CASSSGVSNEKLFF
>once|TRBV28|-|TRBJ1-2
TGTGCCAGCAGTTTACAGGGCACCTTTAACTATGGCTACACCTTC
CASSLQGTFNYGYTF
>-|TRBV5-4|TRBD2|TRBJ2-7
TGTGCCAGCAGCTCTCTAGCGGGGGGACACTACGAGCAGTACTTC
CASSSLAGGHYEQYF
>-|TRBV5-3|TRBD1|TRBJ2-4
TGTGCCAGAATCGTACAGGGGAACATTCAGTACTTC
CARIVQGNIQYF
>-|TRBV4-1|-|TRBJ1-2
TGCGCCAGCAGCCAAGGAGTAGGGGGAGGCTACACCTTC
CASSQGVGGGYTF
>-|TRBV10-3|-|TRBJ1-5
TGTGCCATCATTGCCCTGGGCCGGAGCAATCAGCCCCAGCATTTT
CAIIALGRSNQPQHF
>-|TRBV2|-|TRBJ2-7
TGTGCCAGCAGTGAAATAGAGGAAAAGCAGTACTTC
CASSEIEEKQYF
>-|TRBV28|-|TRBJ2-6
TGTGCCAGCAGTTTTTGGGGCAGCTCTGGGGCCAACGTCCTGACTTTC
CASSFWGSSGANVLTF
>-|TRBV28|-|TRBJ1-1
TGTGCCAGCAGTTTGGTAGACATACGGAACACTGAAGCTTTCTTT
CASSLVDIRNTEAFF